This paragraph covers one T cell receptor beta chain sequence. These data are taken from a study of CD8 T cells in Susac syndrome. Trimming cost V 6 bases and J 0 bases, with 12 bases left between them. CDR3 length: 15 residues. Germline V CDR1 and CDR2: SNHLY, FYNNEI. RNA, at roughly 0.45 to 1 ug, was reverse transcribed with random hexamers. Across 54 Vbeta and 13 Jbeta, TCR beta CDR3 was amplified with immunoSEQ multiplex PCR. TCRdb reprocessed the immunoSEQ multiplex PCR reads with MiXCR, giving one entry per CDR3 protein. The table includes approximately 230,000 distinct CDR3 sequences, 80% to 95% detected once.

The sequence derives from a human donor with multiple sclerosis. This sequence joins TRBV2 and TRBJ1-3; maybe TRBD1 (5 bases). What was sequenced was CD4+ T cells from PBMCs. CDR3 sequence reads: CASRRDGNSGNTIYF. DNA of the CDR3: TGTGCCAGCAGGCGGGACGGGAACTCTGGAAACACCATATATTTT.